The entry below describes one T cell receptor (beta chain). Its antigen is unidentified. The data originate from a study of T cell responses to AZD1222 COVID-19 vaccine. Study-level results: There were mostly white British donors and more females than males, and clonal diversity was possibly underestimated. An increase in Spike-specific TCR breadth and depth was observed after two AZD1222 doses.

TCRdb keeps only in-frame clones here, not all; method: immunoSEQ multiplex PCR. The table includes some 190,000 clones, more than 85% detected once. Trimming cost V 6 bases and J 9 bases; bases outside gene matches: 7. Looked up from germline, CDR1 is KGHSH and CDR2 is LQKENI. This CDR3 is 14 amino acids long. The V and J genes are TRBV18 and TRBJ1-6, with 8 bases matching TRBD1. This receptor was identified in an adult who received the AZD1222 COVID-19 vaccine. This specimen was peripheral blood, taken 28 days after the second AZD1222 dose. CDR3 amino acids: CASSGTGGGSPLHF. CDR3 in DNA: TGTGCCAGCTCCGGGACAGGCGGGGGTTCACCCCTCCACTTT. The full variable domain, rest sourced from reference TRBV18 and TRBJ1-6, is NAGVMQNPRHLVRRRGQEARLRCSPMKGHSHVYWYRQLPEEGLKFMVYLQKENIIDESGMPKERFSAEFPKEGPSILRIQQVVRGDSAAYFCASSGTGGGSPLHFGNGTRLTVT.